This paragraph reports one TCR beta chain. It has no known antigen specificity. No base quality information exists; no much larger clone differs at one position. The data derive from a study of blood T cell repertoires in COVID-19 (dated by TCRdb to 2019 to 2021). Regarding the complete study: The collaborator samples originated in the United States, Italy and Spain and spanned the acute and convalescent phases of COVID-19. The material from the prospective study consisted of cDNA or gDNA derived from T cells, B-cell-depleted T cells, or PBMCs. Subjects who had been exposed to COVID-19, were actively infected with it, or had recovered from it provided the deeply sampled blood TCRbeta repertoires that made up the dataset. The repertoires were made available in a free public database intended to serve as a resource for research on the immune response to SARS-CoV-2. Samples were obtained from the ongoing ImmuneRACE study (first 160 participants) and from 1,254 subjects provided by 6 global collaborators. The sample metadata nearly always contained a de-identified subject ID, COVID-19 status, age in years and sex. HLA class I and class II types, where available, came from metadata supplied by the sample provider rather than from assay-based typing. What the work shows at the level of the full study, not this receptor alone: How much clinical and demographic metadata was included differed by source and by participant, and the metadata was provided uncurated.

From the cysteine through the valine, the CDR3 covers 13 amino acids. Only the CDR3 portion is preserved as DNA: 39 bases, with reading frame beginning at the first base. According to the germline V gene, CDR1 reads ENHRY and CDR2 reads SYGVKD. Trimming costs V 1 base and J 4 bases, and their ends lie 8 bases apart. The collaborating institutions used their own protocols to collect whole blood in K2EDTA tubes. For TCRbeta analysis, collaborator samples were shipped as frozen whole blood, as isolated PBMCs, or as DNA extracted from either sample type. TCRbeta CDR3 regions were amplified from genomic DNA using the immunoSEQ Assay, a bias-controlled multiplex PCR. As for how the authors treated the data: Within the assay, amplification of reference gene primers was used to estimate how many nucleated cells each sample contained. To quantify the absolute abundance of each unique TCRbeta CDR3 rearrangement, sequence reads were collapsed and filtered. For each sample, productive Simpson clonality was calculated as the square root of Simpson's diversity index across productive rearrangements. TCRdb carries this immuneACCESS record with in-frame sequences only. Its versions omit some clonotypes, under half of them owing to an unresolved V gene in the studies checked, with the rest unexplained. The V and J calls and clone size come from that table; D and trimming were worked out from the DNA. Across this sample there are about 83,000 clones, with around 87% seen only once. 8% of the sample comes from the top ten.

The V and J genes are TRBV10-3 and TRBJ2-7; the D gene identity is not certain. The sample consisted of peripheral blood. The TCR originated in a man aged 80 or over with active or convalescent COVID-19. This receptor carries the CDR3 CAISEYPGYEQYV. The nucleotide sequence is TGTGCCATCAGTGAGTACCCGGGTTACGAGCAGTACGTC.